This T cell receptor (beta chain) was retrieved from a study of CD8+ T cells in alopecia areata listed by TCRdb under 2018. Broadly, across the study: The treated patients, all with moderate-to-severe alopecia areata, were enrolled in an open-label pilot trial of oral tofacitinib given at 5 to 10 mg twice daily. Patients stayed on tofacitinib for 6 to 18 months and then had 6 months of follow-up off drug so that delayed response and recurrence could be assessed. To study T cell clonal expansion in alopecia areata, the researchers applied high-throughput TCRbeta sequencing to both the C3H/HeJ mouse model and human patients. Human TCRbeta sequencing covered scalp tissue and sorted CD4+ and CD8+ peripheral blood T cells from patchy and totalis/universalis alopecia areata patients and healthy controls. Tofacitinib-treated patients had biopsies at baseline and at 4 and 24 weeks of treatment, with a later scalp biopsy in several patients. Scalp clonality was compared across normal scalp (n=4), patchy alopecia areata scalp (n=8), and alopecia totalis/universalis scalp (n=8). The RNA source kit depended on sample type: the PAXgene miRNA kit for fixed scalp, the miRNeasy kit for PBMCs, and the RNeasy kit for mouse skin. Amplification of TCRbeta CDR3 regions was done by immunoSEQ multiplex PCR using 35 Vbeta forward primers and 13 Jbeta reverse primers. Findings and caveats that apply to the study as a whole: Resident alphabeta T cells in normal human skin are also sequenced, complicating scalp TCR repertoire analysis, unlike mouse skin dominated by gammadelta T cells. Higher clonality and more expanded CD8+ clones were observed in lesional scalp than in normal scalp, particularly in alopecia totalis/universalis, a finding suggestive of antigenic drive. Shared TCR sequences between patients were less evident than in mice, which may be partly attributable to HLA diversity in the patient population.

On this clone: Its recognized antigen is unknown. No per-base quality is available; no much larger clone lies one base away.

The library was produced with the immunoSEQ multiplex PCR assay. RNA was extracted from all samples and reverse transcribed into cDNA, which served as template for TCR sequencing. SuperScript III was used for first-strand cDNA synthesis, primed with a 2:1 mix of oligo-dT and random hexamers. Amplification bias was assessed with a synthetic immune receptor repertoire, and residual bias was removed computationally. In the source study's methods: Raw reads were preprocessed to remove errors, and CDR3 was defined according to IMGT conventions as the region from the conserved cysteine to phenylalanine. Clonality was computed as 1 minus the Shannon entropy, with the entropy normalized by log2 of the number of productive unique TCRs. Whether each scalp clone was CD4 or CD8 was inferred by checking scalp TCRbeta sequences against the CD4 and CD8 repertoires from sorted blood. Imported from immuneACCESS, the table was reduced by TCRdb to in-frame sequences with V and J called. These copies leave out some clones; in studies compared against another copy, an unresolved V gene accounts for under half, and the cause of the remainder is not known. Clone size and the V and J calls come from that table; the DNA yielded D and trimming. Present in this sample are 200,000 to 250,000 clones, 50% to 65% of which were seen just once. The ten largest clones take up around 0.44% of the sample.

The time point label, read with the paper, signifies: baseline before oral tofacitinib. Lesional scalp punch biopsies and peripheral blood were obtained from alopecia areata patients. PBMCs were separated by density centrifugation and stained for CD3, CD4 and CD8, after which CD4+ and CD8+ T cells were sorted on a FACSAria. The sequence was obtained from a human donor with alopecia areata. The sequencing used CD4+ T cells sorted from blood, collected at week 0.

The CDR3 here reads CASAPSANTEAFF. The nucleotide sequence is given as TGTGCCAGCGCTCCGTCTGCGAACACTGAAGCTTTCTTT. The receptor chain draws on TRBV6-5 and TRBJ1-1; too little of a D gene remains to name it. A distance of 11 bases separates the germline ends of V and J, which lose 8 bases and 1 base respectively. The germline V gene provides CDR1 MNHEY and CDR2 SVGAGI. There are 13 amino acids in the CDR3, from cysteine to phenylalanine inclusive. Only the CDR3 part of the read is kept: 39 bases, read in frame from the first base.